The 30 T cell receptor beta chains below were found in one sample sequenced in a study of T cell responses to AZD1222 COVID-19 vaccine (dated by TCRdb to about 2021). Library prep was done by the immunoSEQ multiplex PCR assay. The source is immuneACCESS, and TCRdb retained only in-frame sequences with V and J called. Part of the clones is not carried over; for the studies checked, unresolved V genes explain less than half of this, and the remainder is unexplained. Present in this sample are approximately 74,000 clones, around four fifths of which were seen just once. Of the sample, more than 20% is held by the ten largest clones. This specimen's time point label, interpreted: about 28 days (+/-7) after the second vaccine dose. The starting material was peripheral blood, obtained 28 days after the second AZD1222 dose. These receptors were collected from an adult who received the AZD1222 COVID-19 vaccine.

The V and J genes are TRBV7-2 and TRBJ1-3, with 8 positions matching TRBD1. Trimming took 5 bases from V and 4 from J; bases not matched to a gene: 7. The CDR3 has 15 amino acids. Germline V gives CDR1 SGHTA, CDR2 FQGNSA. CDR3 in DNA: TGTGCCAGCAGCGTGCAGGGGGCCGCCGGAAACACCATATATTTT. Translating gives CASSVQGAAGNTIYF.

The V call is TRBV10-1, the J call TRBJ2-5; D might be TRBD1 (5 bases). Trimming took 0 bases from V and 5 from J, leaving 7 bases between them. The CDR3 consists of 13 residues. The germline CDR1 and CDR2 sequences are WNHNN and SYGVQD (reference sequence). CDR3 sequence (DNA): TGCGCCAGCAGTGAGTCAGGGGTCGAGACCCAGTACTTC. Amino acids: CASSESGVETQYF.

This clone showed up just once. V and J are TRBV12-5 and TRBJ1-5; 8 nucleotides agree with TRBD1. The CDR3 runs 18 residues. V shed 0 bases and J 5 bases; nucleotides not matched to a gene: 12. CDR1 and CDR2 from the germline V gene are LGHNT and FRNRAP. CDR3 sequence reads: CASGLVQGGQASHQPQHF. As DNA, the CDR3 is TGTGCTAGTGGTTTGGTACAAGGGGGACAGGCCTCGCATCAGCCCCAGCATTTT.

This clone has just one count. The chain joins TRBV11-3 to TRBJ2-2; 7 nucleotides match TRBD2. V dropped 3 bases and J dropped 5; count of bases not matched to a gene: 6. This CDR3 region has 15 residues. Per germline, CDR1 SGHNT and CDR2 YENEEA. CDR3 sequence reads: CASSLGGPYTGELFF. CDR3 sequence (DNA): TGTGCCAGCAGCTTGGGAGGGCCATATACCGGGGAGCTGTTTTTT.

This chain links TRBV19 with TRBJ2-1; 8 bases fit TRBD2. Trimming cost V 5 bases and J 5 bases; bases outside gene matches: 8. CDR1 is LNHDA and CDR2 is SQIVND in the germline V gene (reference sequence). This CDR3 is 15 amino acids long. CDR3 sequence (DNA): TGTGCCAGTAGTGCCCCGGGACTAGTTAACAATGAGCAGTTCTTC. Translating it yields CASSAPGLVNNEQFF.

The table lists this clone with many counts. The genes are TRBV4-1 and TRBJ2-7; D gene unclear. CDR1 MGHRA and CDR2 YSYEKL come from the germline V gene. V lost 0 bases and J lost 4, with 7 bases in between. There are 13 residues in the CDR3. In DNA form, the CDR3 reads TGCGCCAGCAGCCAAGAAGATTTTTACGAGCAGTACTTC. Translating gives CASSQEDFYEQYF.

This chain joins TRBV5-4 and TRBJ2-1; D possibly corresponds to TRBD2 (6 bases). The CDR3 loop spans 15 amino acids. V lost 4 bases, J lost 3 bases, and 14 bases lay in between. The germline V gene has CDR1 SGHNT and CDR2 YYREEE (reference sequence). The DNA of the CDR3 is TGTGCCAGCAGCCAACCTTTAGCGGACTACAATGAGCAGTTCTTC. As protein: CASSQPLADYNEQFF.

This clone was found once. The chain uses TRBV6-5 and TRBJ2-5; D not certain. Trimming removed 1 base from V and 2 bases from J, with 11 bases in between. This CDR3 has 15 residues. Germline CDR1 reads MNHEY; CDR2 reads SVGAGI. CDR3 bases: TGTGCCAGCAGTTACTTTGGGCCACCTCAAGAGACCCAGTACTTC. This translates into CASSYFGPPQETQYF.

This clone was counted at least ten times. V gene TRBV14 combines with J gene TRBJ1-1; 9 bases are shared with TRBD1. Germline CDR1 SGHDN, CDR2 FVKESK. This CDR3 is 13 amino acids long. V dropped 6 bases and J dropped 7; count of bases not matched to a gene: 6. The CDR3 DNA reads TGTGCCAGCAGTAAACAGGGGGCGAATGAAGCTTTCTTT. Translation: CASSKQGANEAFF. Variable domain in full (rest from reference TRBV14 and TRBJ1-1): EAGVTQFPSHSVIEKGQTVTLRCDPISGHDNLYWYRRVMGKEIKFLLHFVKESKQDESGMPNNRFLAERTGGTYSTLKVQPAELEDSGVYFCASSKQGANEAFFGQGTRLTVV.

This chain joins TRBV19 and TRBJ1-2; 7 nucleotides line up with TRBD1. Germline values: CDR1 LNHDA, CDR2 SQIVND (reference sequence). V lost 3 bases to trimming and J lost 5 bases; unmatched junction nucleotides: 9. The length of the CDR3 is 15 residues. DNA for the CDR3: TGTGCCAGTAGTATGGCTACAGGGGAAGGGTATGGCTACACCTTC. Protein: CASSMATGEGYGYTF. Using reference TRBV19 and TRBJ1-2 for the parts outside the CDR3, the full variable domain is DGGITQSPKYLFRKEGQNVTLSCEQNLNHDAMYWYRQDPGQGLRLIYYSQIVNDFQKGDIAEGYSVSREKKESFPLTVTSAQKNPTAFYLCASSMATGEGYGYTFGSGTRLTVV.

The rearrangement links TRBV10-1 to TRBJ1-1, with D tentatively TRBD1 (6 bases). Between the trimmed V and J ends, which lost 6 bases and 4 bases, there was a span of 27 bases. The germline V gene encodes CDR1 WNHNN and CDR2 SYGVQD (reference sequence). The CDR3 is 18 residues long. The CDR3 sequence is CASSSTRRIGGRTTEAFF. In DNA form, the CDR3 reads TGCGCCAGCAGCTCCACGAGACGGATCGGGGGCAGGACCACTGAAGCTTTCTTT.

The chain joins TRBV18 to TRBJ1-1, with a weak D call TRBD1 (5 bases). V gave up 2 bases and J gave up 7 bases, with 17 bases separating them. This CDR3 spans 15 amino acids. Germline CDR1 KGHSH, CDR2 LQKENI. The CDR3, as DNA: TGTGCCAGCTCACCAGGGCCGGGACGGAATTTTGAAGCTTTCTTT. Translating gives CASSPGPGRNFEAFF.

This chain uses TRBV10-3 with TRBJ2-7, with TRBD2 matching over 12 bases. Germline V gene lookup returns CDR1 ENHRY and CDR2 SYGVKD. The V gene end was trimmed by 4 bases and the J gene end by 6 bases; junction bases not matched to a gene: 10. CDR3 length: 16 residues. CDR3 sequence (DNA): TGTGCCATCAGTGGGGGACTAGCGGGCCCAGTGGGCGAGCAGTACTTC. Amino acid sequence: CAISGGLAGPVGEQYF.

The V and J genes are TRBV27 and TRBJ1-2; weak D call: TRBD1 (6 bases). The CDR3 is made up of 14 amino acids. The V gene lost 6 bases and the J gene lost 6 bases, with 17 bases spanning the gap. From germline, CDR1 is MNHEY and CDR2 SMNVEV (reference sequence). The CDR3 is CASRYREGSNGYTF. CDR3 bases: TGTGCCAGCAGATACAGGGAAGGGAGTAATGGCTACACCTTC.

V and J are TRBV24-1 and TRBJ2-2; 10 bases map to TRBD1. V dropped 3 bases and J dropped 7; count of bases not matched to a gene: 4. The CDR3 has 15 amino acids. Germline V gene lookup returns CDR1 KGHDR and CDR2 SFDVKD. The CDR3 DNA reads TGTGCCACCAGTGATCCGGGACAGGGGTACGGGGAGCTGTTTTTT. It encodes CATSDPGQGYGELFF.

This clone has a single count. This rearrangement joins TRBV6-5 to TRBJ1-1; tentative D call: TRBD1 (5 bases). The germline V and J ends were trimmed by 7 bases and 5 bases, with 17 bases remaining between them. Germline V gives CDR1 MNHEY, CDR2 SVGAGI. This CDR3 region has 14 residues. CDR3 nucleotides: TGTGCCAGCACCACTTTAGTGGGGGGGACTGAAGCTTTCTTT. Its translation is CASTTLVGGTEAFF.

The chain employs TRBV9 and TRBJ1-2, with D perhaps matching TRBD1 (5 bases). CDR1 and CDR2 from the germline V gene are SGDLS and YYNGEE. V lost 4 bases and J 2 bases, leaving 18 bases between the germline ends. There are 16 residues in the CDR3. Here the CDR3 reads CASSPGGGNLNYGYTF. CDR3 DNA: TGTGCCAGCAGCCCCGGGGGGGGGAACCTAAACTATGGCTACACCTTC.

J is TRBJ1-1 and V is TRBV20-1; D is undetermined. CDR1 is DFQATT, CDR2 SNEGSKA, per germline (reference sequence). The CDR3 is 11 residues long. Trimming stripped 1 base from V and 11 bases from J, with 11 bases between. This chain's CDR3 is CSARGPHTAFF. CDR3 nucleotides: TGCAGTGCTAGAGGTCCCCATACGGCTTTCTTT.

The chain links TRBV27 to TRBJ2-7; perhaps TRBD2 as D (6 bases). CDR1 is MNHEY and CDR2 is SMNVEV in the germline V gene (reference sequence). The ends were cut back, 8 bases at V and 4 bases at J, with 18 bases in the middle. The length of the CDR3 is 14 residues. The CDR3 DNA reads TGTGCCAGCGCTAGGGGCCGGGACTCTTACGAGCAGTACTTC. As protein: CASARGRDSYEQYF.

This clone was recorded a few times. The J gene is TRBJ1-1, the V gene TRBV19; weak D call: TRBD1 (5 bases). Germline V gene lookup returns CDR1 LNHDA and CDR2 SQIVND (reference sequence). Trimming cost V 0 bases and J 5 bases, with 13 bases left between them. There are 15 residues in the CDR3. CDR3 in DNA: TGTGCCAGTAGTATAGATCAAAGGCAGGGAACTGAAGCTTTCTTT. Its protein product is CASSIDQRQGTEAFF.

This clone was recorded a few times. This rearrangement joins TRBV13 to TRBJ1-1, with D tentatively TRBD1 (6 bases). Germline CDR1 and CDR2: PRHDT and FYEKMQ (reference sequence). The germline V and J ends were trimmed by 0 bases and 6 bases, with 14 bases remaining between them. The CDR3 extends over 15 amino acids. Here the CDR3 DNA reads TGTGCCAGCAGCTTAGGGGGTCAGGGGATCGCTGAAGCTTTCTTT. Translation: CASSLGGQGIAEAFF.

The rearrangement uses TRBV19 and TRBJ1-1; D unresolved. Germline-derived CDR1 and CDR2 are LNHDA and SQIVND (reference sequence). The CDR3 totals 13 residues. V was trimmed by 7 bases and J by 1 base, leaving 10 bases between them. CDR3 nucleotide sequence: TGTGCCAGTATAGCGGAAAGGAACACTGAAGCTTTCTTT. Encoded protein: CASIAERNTEAFF.

This clone has more than one count but fewer than ten. This chain joins TRBV7-9 and TRBJ2-1; a weak D match, TRBD1 (6 bases). The germline V and J ends were trimmed by 0 bases and 7 bases, with 16 bases remaining between them. Germline CDR1 and CDR2: SEHNR and FQNEAQ (reference sequence). This CDR3 region has 16 residues. Here the CDR3 DNA reads TGTGCCAGCAGCTTAGCTACCAGACAGGCTGGAAATGAGCAGTTCTTC. Encoded protein: CASSLATRQAGNEQFF.

The genes are TRBV4-1 and TRBJ2-3; D remains ambiguous. The CDR3 runs 15 residues. CDR1 MGHRA and CDR2 YSYEKL come from the germline V gene. Trimming left V 2 bases short and J 4 bases short, with 13 bases between. CDR3 sequence (DNA): TGCGCCAGCAGCCAATTGGGTCTAGAGGCAGATACGCAGTATTTT. It is translated as CASSQLGLEADTQYF.

The table lists this clone with many counts. The chain uses TRBV5-1 and TRBJ1-6; D remains unclear. Between the trimmed V and J ends, which lost 1 base and 7 bases, there was a span of 24 bases. The CDR3 is 19 amino acids. CDR1 and CDR2 (germline): SGHRS, YFSETQ. The CDR3 loop is CASSLQTVGTLRRNSPLHF. CDR3 coding DNA: TGCGCCAGCAGCTTGCAAACGGTTGGAACTCTAAGGCGGAATTCACCCCTCCACTTT.

The rearrangement links TRBV11-2 to TRBJ2-5; D is undetermined. Germline V lookup: CDR1 SGHAT, CDR2 FQNNGV. This CDR3 comprises 15 residues. V lost 0 bases, J lost 5 bases, and 13 bases lay in between. CDR3 loop: CASSLEPLPRETQYF. The CDR3 region has the DNA TGTGCCAGCAGCTTAGAACCGTTGCCCCGGGAGACCCAGTACTTC.

This CDR3 is CASSPSGQAEDGYTF. The CDR3 DNA is TGTGCCAGCAGCCCGTCGGGGCAGGCGGAGGATGGCTACACCTTC. The chain has TRBV7-3 and TRBJ1-2, with D perhaps matching TRBD1 (5 bases). Trimming shortened V by 5 bases and J by 6 bases, and 19 bases separated the two germline ends. The germline CDR1 and CDR2 sequences are SGHTA and FQGTGA. This CDR3 spans 15 amino acids.

The chain is built from TRBV28 and TRBJ1-1; TRBD1 aligns across 8 bases. The junction had 9 bases not matched to a gene; V was cut back by 0 bases and J by 6 bases. There are 16 residues in the CDR3. Germline CDR1 reads MDHEN; CDR2 reads SYDVKM. The CDR3 loop reads CASSLWPPGGASEAFF. CDR3 nucleotides: TGTGCCAGCAGTTTATGGCCTCCAGGGGGCGCATCTGAAGCTTTCTTT.

This chain joins TRBV2 and TRBJ1-5; D might be TRBD1 (6 bases). Trimming removed 7 bases from V and 13 bases from J, with 17 bases in between. The CDR3 extends over 12 amino acids. From germline, CDR1 is SNHLY and CDR2 FYNNEI. The CDR3 nucleotides are TGTGCCAGCAAGGGGGTTGAAGGGCCACAGCATTTT. Its translation: CASKGVEGPQHF.

J is TRBJ2-1 and V is TRBV18; weak D call: TRBD2 (6 bases). Germline loops: CDR1 KGHSH, CDR2 LQKENI. Trimming stripped 5 bases from V and 5 bases from J, with 22 bases between. The CDR3 is 17 residues long. The CDR3 DNA is TGTGCCAGCTCAACATACTCAGGACCTAGCGCCAACAATGAGCAGTTCTTC. The encoded protein is CASSTYSGPSANNEQFF.